The entry below gives a single TCR beta chain sequence along with its context. Additional DNA sequences in this sample encode the identical CDR3. The sample originates from a study of blood T cell repertoires in COVID-19. Study-level information: Specimens from acute and convalescent COVID-19 originated in the United States, Italy and Spain.

The protocol was immunoSEQ multiplex PCR, while the TCRdb copy is restricted to in-frame clones and leaves out a portion. The data contain some 60,000 clones, 65% to 80% of them seen just once; the ten biggest clones take up more than 15%. The TCR sequence derives from a man aged 25-40 years with COVID-19, enrolled during active disease. The sample comprised peripheral blood.

The CDR3 is CASSPDGGTRVAQHF. CDR3 bases: TGTGCCAGCTCACCCGACGGGGGGACTCGGGTAGCCCAGCATTTT. The chain employs TRBV18 and TRBJ1-5; D perhaps matches TRBD1 (5 bases). V was clipped by 3 bases and J by 11 bases, with 20 bases between them. Looked up from germline, CDR1 is KGHSH and CDR2 is LQKENI. The CDR3 length is 15 residues. Looking up the rest from reference TRBV18 and TRBJ1-5 gives the full variable domain: NAGVMQNPRHLVRRRGQEARLRCSPMKGHSHVYWYRQLPEEGLKFMVYLQKENIIDESGMPKERFSAEFPKEGPSILRIQQVVRGDSAAYFCASSPDGGTRVAQHFGDGTRLSIL.